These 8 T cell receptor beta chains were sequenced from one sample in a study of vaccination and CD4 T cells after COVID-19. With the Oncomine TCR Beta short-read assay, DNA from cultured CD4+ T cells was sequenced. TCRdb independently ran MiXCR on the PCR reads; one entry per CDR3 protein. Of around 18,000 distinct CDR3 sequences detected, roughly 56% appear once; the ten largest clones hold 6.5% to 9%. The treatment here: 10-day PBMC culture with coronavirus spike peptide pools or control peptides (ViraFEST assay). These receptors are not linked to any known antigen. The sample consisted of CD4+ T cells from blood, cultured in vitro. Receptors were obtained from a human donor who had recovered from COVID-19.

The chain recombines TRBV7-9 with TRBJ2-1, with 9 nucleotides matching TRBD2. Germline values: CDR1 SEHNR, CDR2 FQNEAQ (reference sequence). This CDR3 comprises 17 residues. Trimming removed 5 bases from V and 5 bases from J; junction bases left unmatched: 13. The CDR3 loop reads CASSTRLGLARHNEQFF. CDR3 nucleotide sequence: TGTGCCAGCAGCACCCGACTCGGACTAGCGAGACACAATGAGCAGTTCTTC.

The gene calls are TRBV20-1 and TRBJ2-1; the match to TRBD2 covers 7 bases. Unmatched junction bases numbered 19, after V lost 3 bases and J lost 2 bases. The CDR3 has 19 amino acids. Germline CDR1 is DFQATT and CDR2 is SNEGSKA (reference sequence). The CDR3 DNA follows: TGCAGTGCTAGTTACCCCCTCGGCGGGAGAAGCGGAGCCTACAATGAGCAGTTCTTC. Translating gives CSASYPLGGRSGAYNEQFF.

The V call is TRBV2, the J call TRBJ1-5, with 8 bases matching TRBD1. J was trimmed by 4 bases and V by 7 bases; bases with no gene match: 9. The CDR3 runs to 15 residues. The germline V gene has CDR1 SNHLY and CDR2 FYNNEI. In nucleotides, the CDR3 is TGTGCCAGCAACACCGGGACAGGAACAAATCAGCCCCAGCATTTT. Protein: CASNTGTGTNQPQHF.

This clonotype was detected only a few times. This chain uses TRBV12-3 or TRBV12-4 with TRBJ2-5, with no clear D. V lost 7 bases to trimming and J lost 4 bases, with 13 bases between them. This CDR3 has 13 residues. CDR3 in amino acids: CASKGVLGETQYF. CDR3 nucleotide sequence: TGTGCCAGCAAGGGTGTCCTGGGAGAGACCCAGTACTTC.

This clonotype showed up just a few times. CDR3 loop: CASSADRADTEAFF. The CDR3, as DNA: TGTGCCAGCAGTGCGGACAGGGCGGACACTGAAGCTTTCTTT. This sequence joins TRBV6-1 and TRBJ1-1; TRBD1 agrees at 8 bases. The germline V gene encodes CDR1 MNHNS and CDR2 SASEGT. This CDR3 is built from 14 residues. Trimming removed 4 bases from V and 3 bases from J; junction bases left unmatched: 4.

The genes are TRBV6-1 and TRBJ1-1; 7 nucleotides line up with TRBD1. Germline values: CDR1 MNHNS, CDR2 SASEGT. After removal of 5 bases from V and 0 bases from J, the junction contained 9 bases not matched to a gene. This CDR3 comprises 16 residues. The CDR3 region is CASSKQGNRMNTEAFF. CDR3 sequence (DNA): TGTGCCAGCAGTAAACAGGGGAACAGGATGAACACTGAAGCTTTCTTT.

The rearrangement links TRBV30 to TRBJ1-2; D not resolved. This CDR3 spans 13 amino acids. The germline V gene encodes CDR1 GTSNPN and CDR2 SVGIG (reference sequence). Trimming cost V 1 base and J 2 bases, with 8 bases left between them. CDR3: CAWSEQANYGYTF. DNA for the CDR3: TGTGCCTGGAGTGAGCAGGCGAACTATGGCTACACCTTC.

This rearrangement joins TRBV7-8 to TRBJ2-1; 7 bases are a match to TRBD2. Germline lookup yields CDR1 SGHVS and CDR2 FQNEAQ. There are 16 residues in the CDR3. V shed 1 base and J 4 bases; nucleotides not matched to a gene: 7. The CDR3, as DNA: TGTGCCAGCAGCTTAGGGGCGGGGGTCTCTTACAATGAGCAGTTCTTC. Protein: CASSLGAGVSYNEQFF.